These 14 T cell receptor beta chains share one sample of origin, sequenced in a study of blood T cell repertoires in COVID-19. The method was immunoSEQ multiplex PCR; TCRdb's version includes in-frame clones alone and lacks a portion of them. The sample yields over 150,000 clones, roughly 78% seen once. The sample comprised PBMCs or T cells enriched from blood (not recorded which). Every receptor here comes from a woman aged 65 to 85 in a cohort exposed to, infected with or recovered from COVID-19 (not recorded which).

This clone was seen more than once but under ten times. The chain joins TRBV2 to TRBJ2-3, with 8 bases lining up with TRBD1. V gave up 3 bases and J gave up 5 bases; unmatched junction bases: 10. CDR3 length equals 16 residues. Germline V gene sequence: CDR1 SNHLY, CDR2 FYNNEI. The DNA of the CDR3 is TGTGCCAGCAGTGACCCAGGGGGCATTGCGATAGATACGCAGTATTTT. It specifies CASSDPGGIAIDTQYF.

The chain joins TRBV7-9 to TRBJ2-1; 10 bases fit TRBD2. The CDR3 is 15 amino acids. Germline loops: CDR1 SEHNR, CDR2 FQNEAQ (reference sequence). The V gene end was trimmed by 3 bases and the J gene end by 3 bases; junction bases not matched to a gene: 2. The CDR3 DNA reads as TGTGCCAGCAGCTTTGGACTAGCGGACTACAATGAGCAGTTCTTC. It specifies CASSFGLADYNEQFF.

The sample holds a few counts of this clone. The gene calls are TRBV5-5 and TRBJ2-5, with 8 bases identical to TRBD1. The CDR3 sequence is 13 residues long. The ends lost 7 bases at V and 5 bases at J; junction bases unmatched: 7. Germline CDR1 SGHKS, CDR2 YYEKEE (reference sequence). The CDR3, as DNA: TGTGCCAGCGGGGCAGGGGGCTTGGAGACCCAGTACTTC. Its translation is CASGAGGLETQYF.

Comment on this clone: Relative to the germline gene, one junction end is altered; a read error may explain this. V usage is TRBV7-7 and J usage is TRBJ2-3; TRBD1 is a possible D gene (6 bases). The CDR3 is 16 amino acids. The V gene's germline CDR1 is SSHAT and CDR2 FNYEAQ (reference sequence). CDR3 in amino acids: CASSPQGGSTTDTQYF. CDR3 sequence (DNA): TGTGCTAGCAGCCCCCAAGGGGGTAGTACCACAGATACGCAGTATTTT.

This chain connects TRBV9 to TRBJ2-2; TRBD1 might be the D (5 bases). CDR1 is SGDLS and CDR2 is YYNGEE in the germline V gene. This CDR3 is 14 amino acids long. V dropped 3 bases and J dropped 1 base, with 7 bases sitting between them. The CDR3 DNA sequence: TGTGCCAGCAGCGGACAGTTGAACACCGGGGAGCTGTTTTTT. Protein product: CASSGQLNTGELFF.

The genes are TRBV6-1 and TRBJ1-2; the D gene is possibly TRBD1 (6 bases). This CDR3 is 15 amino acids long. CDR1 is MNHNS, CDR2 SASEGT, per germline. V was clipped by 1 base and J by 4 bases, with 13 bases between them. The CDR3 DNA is TGTGCCAGCAGTGAAGGTCCCCAGGGGATCTATGGCTACACCTTC. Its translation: CASSEGPQGIYGYTF.

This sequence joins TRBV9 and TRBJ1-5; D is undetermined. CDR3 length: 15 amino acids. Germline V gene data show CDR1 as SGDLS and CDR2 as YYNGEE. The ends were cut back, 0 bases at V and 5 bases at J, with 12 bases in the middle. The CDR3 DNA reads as TGTGCCAGCAGCGTAGGAGGGTCGTCGGATCAGCCCCAGCATTTT. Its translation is CASSVGGSSDQPQHF. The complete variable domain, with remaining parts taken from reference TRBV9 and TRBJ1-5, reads DSGVTQTPKHLITATGQRVTLRCSPRSGDLSVYWYQQSLDQGLQFLIQYYNGEERAKGNILERFSAQQFPDLHSELNLSSLELGDSALYFCASSVGGSSDQPQHFGDGTRLSIL.

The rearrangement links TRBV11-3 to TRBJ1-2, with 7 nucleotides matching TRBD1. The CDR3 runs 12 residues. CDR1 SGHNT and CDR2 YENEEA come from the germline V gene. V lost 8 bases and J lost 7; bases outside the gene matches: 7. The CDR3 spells CASSRGSSGYTF. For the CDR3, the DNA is TGTGCCAGCTCCAGGGGGAGTTCTGGCTACACCTTC. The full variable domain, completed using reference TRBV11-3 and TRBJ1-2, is EAGVVQSPRYKIIEKKQPVAFWCNPISGHNTLYWYLQNLGQGPELLIRYENEEAVDDSQLPKDRFSAERLKGVDSTLKIQPAELGDSAVYLCASSRGSSGYTFGSGTRLTVV.

DNA of the CDR3: TGTGCCAGCAGCTTAATGGACAGGGGGACTAACTATGGCTACACCTTC. Protein sequence: CASSLMDRGTNYGYTF. The rearrangement links TRBV7-9 to TRBJ1-2; 10 positions match TRBD1. V lost 2 bases to trimming and J lost 0 bases; unmatched junction nucleotides: 3. CDR1 and CDR2 (germline): SEHNR, FQNEAQ (reference sequence). The CDR3 sequence is 16 residues long.

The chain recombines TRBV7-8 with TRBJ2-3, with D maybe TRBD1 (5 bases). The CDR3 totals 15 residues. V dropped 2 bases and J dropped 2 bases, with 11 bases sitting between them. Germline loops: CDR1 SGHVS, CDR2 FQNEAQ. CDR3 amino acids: CASSLSQGFTDTQYF. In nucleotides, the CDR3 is TGTGCCAGCAGCTTAAGCCAGGGATTCACAGATACGCAGTATTTT.

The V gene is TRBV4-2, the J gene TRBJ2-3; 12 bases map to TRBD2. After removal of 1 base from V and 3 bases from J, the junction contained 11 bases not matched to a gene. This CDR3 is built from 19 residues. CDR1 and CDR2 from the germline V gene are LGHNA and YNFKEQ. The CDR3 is CASSQGLAGGGVGTDTQYF. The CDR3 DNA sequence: TGTGCCAGCAGCCAAGGCCTAGCGGGAGGGGGAGTTGGGACAGATACGCAGTATTTT.

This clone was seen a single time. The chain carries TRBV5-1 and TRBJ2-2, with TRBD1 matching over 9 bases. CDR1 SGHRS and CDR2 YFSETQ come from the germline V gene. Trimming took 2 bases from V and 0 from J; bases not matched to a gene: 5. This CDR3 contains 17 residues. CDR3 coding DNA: TGCGCCAGCAGCTTCCGGGACAGGGCTTCGAACACCGGGGAGCTGTTTTTT. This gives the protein CASSFRDRASNTGELFF. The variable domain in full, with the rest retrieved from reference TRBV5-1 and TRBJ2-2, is KAGVTQTPRYLIKTRGQQVTLSCSPISGHRSVSWYQQTPGQGLQFLFEYFSETQRNKGNFPGRFSGRQFSNSRSEMNVSTLELGDSALYLCASSFRDRASNTGELFFGEGSRLTVL.

CDR3 loop: CASSLFGGTEAFF. Here the CDR3 DNA reads TGTGCCAGCAGTTTATTTGGCGGCACTGAAGCTTTCTTT. The chain couples TRBV28 to TRBJ1-1; D is uncertain. The V gene lost 1 base and the J gene lost 4 bases, with 7 bases spanning the gap. The germline V gene has CDR1 MDHEN and CDR2 SYDVKM. This CDR3 comprises 13 residues.

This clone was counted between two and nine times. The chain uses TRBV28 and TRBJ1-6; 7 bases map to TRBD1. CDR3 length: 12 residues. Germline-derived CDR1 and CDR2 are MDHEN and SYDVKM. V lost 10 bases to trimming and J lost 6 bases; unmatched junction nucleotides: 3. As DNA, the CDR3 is TGTGCCACCTGGGACAGTAATTCACCCCTCCACTTT. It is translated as CATWDSNSPLHF.